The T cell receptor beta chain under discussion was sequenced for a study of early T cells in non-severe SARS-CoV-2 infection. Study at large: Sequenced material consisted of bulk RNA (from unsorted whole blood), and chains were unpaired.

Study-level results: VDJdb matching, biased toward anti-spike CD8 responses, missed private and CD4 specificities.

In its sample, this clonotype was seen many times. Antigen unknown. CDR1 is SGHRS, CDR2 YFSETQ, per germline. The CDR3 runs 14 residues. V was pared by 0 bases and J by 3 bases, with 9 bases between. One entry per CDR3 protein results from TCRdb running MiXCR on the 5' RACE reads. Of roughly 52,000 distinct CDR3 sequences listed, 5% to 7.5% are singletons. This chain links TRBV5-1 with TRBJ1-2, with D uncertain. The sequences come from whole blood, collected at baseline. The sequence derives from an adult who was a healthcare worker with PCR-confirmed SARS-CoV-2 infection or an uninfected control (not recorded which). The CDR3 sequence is CASSLGTPDYGYTF. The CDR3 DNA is TGCGCCAGCAGCTTGGGGACGCCCGACTATGGCTACACCTTC.